A selection of T cell receptor beta chains follows, all from one sample in a study of blood T cell repertoires in COVID-19. The protocol was immunoSEQ multiplex PCR, while the TCRdb copy is restricted to in-frame clones and leaves out a portion. The top ten hold 0.8% to 0.9% of the sample, which has under 550,000 clones, around nine tenths seen once. The specimen was peripheral blood. These receptor sequences come from a man aged 18 to 29 with COVID-19, enrolled during active disease. CDR3s include the opening cysteine and the closing phenylalanine or tryptophan. The D gene is left open where the match is weak. Only some rows state a clone size, as once, few, many or a class for expanded clones.

v_gene: TRBV7-9; d_gene: .; j_gene: TRBJ2-7; abundance: once; CDR3aa: CASSIWAAAGIPYEQYF; CDR3nt: TGTGCCAGCAGCATATGGGCGGCCGCCGGGATTCCCTACGAGCAGTACTTC
v_gene: TRBV10-2; d_gene: .; j_gene: TRBJ1-1; abundance: .; CDR3aa: CASSQTGNTEAFF; CDR3nt: TGCGCCAGCAGCCAGACAGGGAACACTGAAGCTTTCTTT
v_gene: TRBV12-5; d_gene: TRBD2; j_gene: TRBJ2-7; abundance: .; CDR3aa: CASGLVLTSGLYEQYF; CDR3nt: TGTGCTAGTGGTTTGGTACTTACTAGCGGGCTATACGAGCAGTACTTC
v_gene: TRBV5-8; d_gene: TRBD1; j_gene: TRBJ2-7; abundance: few; CDR3aa: CASSFGTGIEQYF; CDR3nt: TGTGCCAGCAGCTTCGGGACAGGGATTGAGCAGTACTTC
v_gene: TRBV7-9; d_gene: TRBD1; j_gene: TRBJ1-5; abundance: .; CDR3aa: CASSPQGAGNQPQHF; CDR3nt: TGTGCCAGCAGCCCACAGGGGGCAGGCAATCAGCCCCAGCATTTT
v_gene: TRBV5-1; d_gene: .; j_gene: TRBJ2-3; abundance: .; CDR3aa: CASSPSLGPSTDTQYF; CDR3nt: TGCGCCAGCAGCCCATCGTTGGGCCCTAGCACAGATACGCAGTATTTT
v_gene: TRBV24-1; d_gene: .; j_gene: TRBJ2-3; abundance: once; CDR3aa: CATSGASRDTQYF; CDR3nt: TGTGCCACCAGTGGTGCGAGCCGAGATACGCAGTATTTT
v_gene: TRBV27; d_gene: .; j_gene: TRBJ2-1; abundance: .; CDR3aa: CASSFFNPGEQFF; CDR3nt: TGTGCCAGCAGTTTTTTTAATCCCGGTGAGCAGTTCTTC
v_gene: TRBV10-3; d_gene: .; j_gene: TRBJ2-7; abundance: .; CDR3aa: CAIRDTSEQYF; CDR3nt: TGTGCCATCAGGGACACTTCCGAGCAGTACTTC
v_gene: TRBV7-3; d_gene: TRBD2; j_gene: TRBJ2-5; abundance: .; CDR3aa: CASSLAGGSETQYF; CDR3nt: TGTGCCAGCAGCTTAGCGGGAGGGTCGGAGACCCAGTACTTC
v_gene: TRBV18; d_gene: TRBD1; j_gene: TRBJ2-7; abundance: few; CDR3aa: CASSQGQADYEQYF; CDR3nt: TGTGCCAGCTCACAGGGACAGGCGGACTACGAGCAGTACTTC
v_gene: TRBV6-5; d_gene: .; j_gene: TRBJ1-5; abundance: .; CDR3aa: CASEENRAGQPQHF; CDR3nt: TGTGCCAGCGAGGAGAACAGGGCTGGTCAGCCCCAGCATTTT
v_gene: TRBV4-1; d_gene: TRBD1; j_gene: TRBJ1-5; abundance: .; CDR3aa: CASSQVAGTGNQPQHF; CDR3nt: TGCGCCAGCAGCCAAGTAGCCGGGACAGGCAATCAGCCCCAGCATTTT
v_gene: TRBV19; d_gene: TRBD1; j_gene: TRBJ2-7; abundance: .; CDR3aa: CASGELGQGYEQYF; CDR3nt: TGTGCCAGTGGAGAGTTGGGACAGGGTTACGAGCAGTACTTC
v_gene: TRBV4-1; d_gene: .; j_gene: TRBJ2-5; abundance: .; CDR3aa: CASSQEGVEARPKYF; CDR3nt: TGCGCCAGCAGCCAAGAGGGAGTTGAGGCGAGACCCAAGTACTTC
v_gene: TRBV19; d_gene: .; j_gene: TRBJ1-5; abundance: .; CDR3aa: CASGILKGALSNQPQHF; CDR3nt: TGTGCCAGCGGCATTCTCAAAGGGGCGCTTAGCAATCAGCCCCAGCATTTT
v_gene: TRBV19; d_gene: TRBD2; j_gene: TRBJ2-1; abundance: .; CDR3aa: CASSSKRGTDNEQFF; CDR3nt: TGTGCCAGTAGCTCGAAGCGGGGGACCGACAATGAGCAGTTCTTC
v_gene: TRBV7-9; d_gene: .; j_gene: TRBJ1-2; abundance: .; CDR3aa: CASSTRGYGYTF; CDR3nt: TGTGCCAGCAGCACGAGAGGGTATGGCTACACCTTC
v_gene: TRBV5-1; d_gene: TRBD2; j_gene: TRBJ2-7; abundance: .; CDR3aa: CASSRGASGSYEQYF; CDR3nt: TGCGCCAGCAGCCGGGGGGCTAGCGGGAGCTACGAGCAGTACTTC
v_gene: TRBV24-1; d_gene: TRBD1; j_gene: TRBJ2-1; abundance: .; CDR3aa: CATSPPAGQGGDEQFF; CDR3nt: TGTGCCACCAGCCCCCCGGCGGGACAGGGGGGTGATGAGCAGTTCTTC